Below, 15 T cell receptor beta chains from the same sample are listed, as sequenced in a study of identical twins. TCRdb called the 5' RACE reads again in MiXCR, with one record for every CDR3 protein. Here the sample spans around 650,000 distinct CDR3 sequences, 7.1% being singletons. These data were likewise used in another study, on yellow fever vaccine responses in identical twins.

The sample taken for sequencing was PBMCs. These receptor sequences come from a woman under 30 in good health.

V is TRBV10-2 and J is TRBJ2-1, with 15 bases identical to TRBD2. Per germline, CDR1 WSHSY and CDR2 SAAADI. There are 16 residues in the CDR3. V lost 6 bases and J lost 5; bases outside the gene matches: 5. CDR3 sequence: CASSRTSGRGNNEQFF. The CDR3 region has the DNA TGCGCCAGCAGCCGGACTAGCGGGAGGGGTAACAATGAGCAGTTCTTC.

This sequence joins TRBV11-3 and TRBJ2-2; a weak D match, TRBD1 (6 bases). Trimming cost V 5 bases and J 4 bases, with 11 bases left between them. Germline lookup yields CDR1 SGHNT and CDR2 YENEEA. The length of the CDR3 is 14 residues. The CDR3 DNA follows: TGTGCCAGCAGCCCAGGGGCGACCACCGGGGAGCTGTTTTTT. Translated: CASSPGATTGELFF.

The table lists this clonotype with many counts. The chain recombines TRBV20-1 with TRBJ2-5; D is unresolved. Trimming shortened V by 0 bases and J by 5 bases, and 4 bases separated the two germline ends. Germline V gene lookup returns CDR1 DFQATT and CDR2 SNEGSKA (reference sequence). CDR3 length: 11 residues. CDR3 in DNA: TGCAGTGCTAGAGATGGGGAGACCCAGTACTTC. Its translation is CSARDGETQYF.

This clonotype was seen more than once but under ten times. The chain uses TRBV20-1 and TRBJ2-7, with a weak D call TRBD2 (6 bases). Germline V gives CDR1 DFQATT, CDR2 SNEGSKA (reference sequence). Trimming cost V 3 bases and J 0 bases, with 6 bases left between them. The CDR3 is made up of 12 amino acids. CDR3 bases: TGCAGTGCTAGCGGGAGCTCCTACGAGCAGTACGTC. Translation gives CSASGSSYEQYV.

The chain has TRBV29-1 and TRBJ2-1, with D maybe TRBD1 (6 bases). The germline gives CDR1 SQVTM, CDR2 ANQGSEA. The CDR3 covers 12 residues. V was shortened by 6 bases and J by 6 bases, with 12 bases between the two germline ends. The CDR3 here is CSVLPGVNEQFF. Here the CDR3 DNA reads TGCAGCGTCCTTCCAGGGGTCAATGAGCAGTTCTTC.

This clonotype was seen many times. This chain connects TRBV5-1 to TRBJ2-2; TRBD2 agrees at 8 bases. V dropped 4 bases and J dropped 3; count of bases not matched to a gene: 2. The CDR3 is 14 amino acids. Germline V gives CDR1 SGHRS, CDR2 YFSETQ. The CDR3: CASSIGGDTGELFF. For the CDR3, the DNA is TGCGCCAGCAGCATCGGGGGGGACACCGGGGAGCTGTTTTTT. Filled out from reference TRBV5-1 and TRBJ2-2, the complete variable domain reads KAGVTQTPRYLIKTRGQQVTLSCSPISGHRSVSWYQQTPGQGLQFLFEYFSETQRNKGNFPGRFSGRQFSNSRSEMNVSTLELGDSALYLCASSIGGDTGELFFGEGSRLTVL.

The CDR3 region is CASSLQGTFGYTF. The CDR3 bases are TGTGCCAGCAGTTTACAAGGGACGTTTGGCTACACCTTC. The rearrangement links TRBV12-3 or TRBV12-4 to TRBJ1-2, with a weak D call TRBD1 (5 bases). With 2 bases removed from V and 7 bases from J, the gap between germline ends came to 11 bases. The CDR3 totals 13 residues.

This clonotype has just a few counts. J is TRBJ2-1 and V is TRBV4-1; D perhaps matches TRBD2 (6 bases). The CDR3 has 15 amino acids. CDR1 and CDR2 from the germline V gene are MGHRA and YSYEKL. V was pared by 4 bases and J by 7 bases, with 17 bases between. The CDR3 loop reads CASSLLPWGRNEQFF. CDR3 coding DNA: TGCGCCAGCAGCCTGCTCCCCTGGGGGAGGAATGAGCAGTTCTTC.

The rearrangement joins TRBV7-8 to TRBJ2-2; TRBD2 aligns across 8 bases. The CDR3 runs 15 residues. Per germline, CDR1 SGHVS and CDR2 FQNEAQ. The V segment lost 5 bases and the J segment 4 bases; nucleotides outside the gene matches: 6. CDR3 residues: CASSLTSGFTGELFF. The CDR3 nucleotides read TGTGCCAGCAGCCTCACTAGCGGTTTCACCGGGGAGCTGTTTTTT.

The V gene is TRBV5-1, the J gene TRBJ1-1, with unresolved D. The germline V and J ends were trimmed by 2 bases and 10 bases, with 3 bases remaining between them. CDR1 SGHRS and CDR2 YFSETQ come from the germline V gene. CDR3 length: 9 amino acids. The CDR3 DNA sequence: TGCGCCAGCAGCTTTAGAGCTTTCTTT. Protein: CASSFRAFF.

This sequence joins TRBV29-1 and TRBJ2-1; tentative D call: TRBD1 (5 bases). The CDR3 has 11 residues. Trimming took off 5 bases at V and 9 bases at J, with 11 bases between the two ends. CDR1 SQVTM and CDR2 ANQGSEA come from the germline V gene. The CDR3 DNA is TGCAGCGTTCCGGTTGGGGCTGAGCAGTTCTTC. It encodes CSVPVGAEQFF.

This clonotype was detected many times. The chain is built from TRBV12-3 or TRBV12-4 and TRBJ1-2; D not certain. V lost 3 bases, J lost 4 bases, and 9 bases lay in between. The CDR3 consists of 13 residues. CDR3: CASSFPSGYGYTF. The CDR3 DNA follows: TGTGCCAGCAGTTTTCCTAGTGGCTATGGCTACACCTTC.

This clonotype was seen ten or more times. The V gene is TRBV12-3 or TRBV12-4, the J gene TRBJ2-3; D not resolved. Trimming pared 2 bases from V and 5 bases from J, leaving 5 bases between. The CDR3 covers 12 residues. CDR3 protein: CASSLLEDTQYF. The DNA of the CDR3 is TGTGCCAGCAGTTTATTAGAAGATACGCAGTATTTT.

V is TRBV5-6 and J is TRBJ2-7; D possibly corresponds to TRBD2 (5 bases). Germline V lookup: CDR1 SGHDT, CDR2 YYEEEE. CDR3 length: 13 amino acids. V dropped 5 bases and J dropped 2 bases, with 11 bases sitting between them. The CDR3 DNA reads TGTGCCAGCAGGGCCGGACTGACCTACGAGCAGTACGTC. It is translated as CASRAGLTYEQYV.

The chain carries TRBV7-3 and TRBJ2-7; 11 bases agree with TRBD2. In germline, CDR1 is SGHTA, CDR2 FQGTGA. The trim removed 4 bases at V and 13 bases at J, leaving 9 bases unmatched. The CDR3 is made up of 13 amino acids. This chain's CDR3 is CASSSGLADEPYF. The CDR3 bases are TGTGCCAGCAGCTCGGGACTAGCGGACGAGCCTTACTTC. The variable domain in full, with the rest retrieved from reference TRBV7-3 and TRBJ2-7, is GAGVSQTPSNKVTEKGKYVELRCDPISGHTALYWYRQSLGQGPEFLIYFQGTGAADDSGLPNDRFFAVRPEGSVSTLKIQRTERGDSAVYLCASSSGLADEPYFGPGTRLTVT.